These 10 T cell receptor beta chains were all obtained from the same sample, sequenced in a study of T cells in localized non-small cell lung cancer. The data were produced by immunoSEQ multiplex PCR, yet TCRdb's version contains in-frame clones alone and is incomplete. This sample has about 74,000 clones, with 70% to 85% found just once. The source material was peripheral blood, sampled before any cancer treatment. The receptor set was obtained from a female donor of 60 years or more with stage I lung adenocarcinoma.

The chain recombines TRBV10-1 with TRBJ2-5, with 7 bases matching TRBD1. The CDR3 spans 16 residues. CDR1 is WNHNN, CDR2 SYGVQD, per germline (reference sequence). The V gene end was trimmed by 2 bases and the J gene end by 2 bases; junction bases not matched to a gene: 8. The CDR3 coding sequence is TGCGCCAGCAGTGAGAAATACAGGGGAGAGCAAGAGACCCAGTACTTC. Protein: CASSEKYRGEQETQYF.

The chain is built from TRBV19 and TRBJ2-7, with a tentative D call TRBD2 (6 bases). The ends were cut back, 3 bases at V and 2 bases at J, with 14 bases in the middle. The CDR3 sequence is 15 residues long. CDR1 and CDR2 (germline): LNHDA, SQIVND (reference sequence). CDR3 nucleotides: TGTGCCAGTAGTATTGTGGCAGGGAGGACCTACGAGCAGTACTTC. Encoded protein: CASSIVAGRTYEQYF.

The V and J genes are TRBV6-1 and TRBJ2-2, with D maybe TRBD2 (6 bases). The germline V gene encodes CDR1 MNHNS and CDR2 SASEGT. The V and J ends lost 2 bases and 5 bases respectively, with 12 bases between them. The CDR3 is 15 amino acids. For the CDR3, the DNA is TGTGCCAGCAGTGAAAGACTAGTAGGGACCGGGGAGCTGTTTTTT. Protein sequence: CASSERLVGTGELFF.

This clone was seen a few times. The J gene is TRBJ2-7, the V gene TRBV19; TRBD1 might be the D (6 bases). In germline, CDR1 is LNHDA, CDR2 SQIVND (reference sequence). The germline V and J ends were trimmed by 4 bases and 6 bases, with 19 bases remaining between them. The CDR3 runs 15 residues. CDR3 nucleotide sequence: TGTGCCAGTAGTACCCACCGGACAGACCTGGGCGAGCAGTACTTC. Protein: CASSTHRTDLGEQYF.

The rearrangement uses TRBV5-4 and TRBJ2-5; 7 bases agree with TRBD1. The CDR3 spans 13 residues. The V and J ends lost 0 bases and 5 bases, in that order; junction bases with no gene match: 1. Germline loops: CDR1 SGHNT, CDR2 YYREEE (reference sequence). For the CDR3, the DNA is TGTGCCAGCAGCTTGGGAGGGGGCGAGACCCAGTACTTC. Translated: CASSLGGGETQYF.

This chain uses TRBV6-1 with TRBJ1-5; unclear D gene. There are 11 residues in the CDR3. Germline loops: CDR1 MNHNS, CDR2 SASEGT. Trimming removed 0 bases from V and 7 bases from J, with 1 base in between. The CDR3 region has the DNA TGTGCCAGCAGTGAAGCCCAGCCCCAGCATTTT. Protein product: CASSEAQPQHF.

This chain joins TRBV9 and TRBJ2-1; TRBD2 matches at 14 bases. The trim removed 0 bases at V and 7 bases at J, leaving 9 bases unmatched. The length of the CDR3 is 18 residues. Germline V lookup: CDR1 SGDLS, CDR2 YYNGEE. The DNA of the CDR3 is TGTGCCAGCAGCGTAGTTTCGGGCGGGACTAGCGGGAGAAATGAGCAGTTCTTC. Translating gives CASSVVSGGTSGRNEQFF.

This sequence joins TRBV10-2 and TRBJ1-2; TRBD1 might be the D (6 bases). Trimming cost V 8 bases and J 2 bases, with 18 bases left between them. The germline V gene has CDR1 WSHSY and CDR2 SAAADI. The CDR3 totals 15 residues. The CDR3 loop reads CASRPGGALNYGYTF. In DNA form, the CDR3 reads TGCGCCAGCCGCCCGGGGGGGGCCCTCAACTATGGCTACACCTTC.

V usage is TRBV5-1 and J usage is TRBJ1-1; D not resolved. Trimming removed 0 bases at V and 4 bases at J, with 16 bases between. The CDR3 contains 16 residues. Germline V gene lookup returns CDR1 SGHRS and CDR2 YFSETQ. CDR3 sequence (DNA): TGCGCCAGCAGCTTGGCCGAAGGACGTATGGGCACTGAAGCTTTCTTT. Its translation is CASSLAEGRMGTEAFF.

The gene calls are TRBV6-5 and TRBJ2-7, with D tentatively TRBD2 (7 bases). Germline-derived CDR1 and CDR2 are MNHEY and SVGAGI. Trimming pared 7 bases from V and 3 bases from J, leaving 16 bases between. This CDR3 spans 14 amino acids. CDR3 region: CASTRRGQGYEQYF. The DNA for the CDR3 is TGTGCCAGCACCCGGCGGGGGCAAGGCTACGAGCAGTACTTC.